This entry describes one T cell receptor (beta chain). The antigen this receptor binds is unknown. No much larger clonotype is one base removed from it; base qualities were not supplied. One collaborating source in Seattle enrolled patients during active infection and followed them longitudinally through the course of disease. Each collaborating institution followed its own protocols to collect whole blood in K2EDTA tubes. For TCRbeta analysis, collaborators shipped samples in one of three forms: frozen whole blood, isolated PBMCs, or DNA extracted from either of those sample types. From the germline V gene, CDR1 is MNHEY and CDR2 is SVGAGI. V is pared back by 8 bases and J by 0 bases, with 15 bases lying between the germline termini. There are 15 amino acids in the CDR3, from cysteine to phenylalanine inclusive. The read is trimmed to its CDR3 DNA, 45 bases read in frame from base 1. The record originates from a study of blood T cell repertoires in COVID-19 (dated by TCRdb to the early 2020s). About the full investigation: The collaborator samples originated in the United States, Italy and Spain and spanned the acute and convalescent phases of COVID-19. The prospective study material was composed of cDNA or gDNA derived from T cells, B-cell-depleted T cells, or PBMCs. The dataset comprised deeply sampled blood TCRbeta repertoires from subjects exposed to, actively infected with, or recovered from COVID-19. A freely available public database, intended as a resource for researchers studying the immune response to SARS-CoV-2, is where the repertoires were released. Samples were obtained from the ongoing ImmuneRACE study (first 160 participants) and from 1,200 or so subjects provided by 6 global collaborators. Nearly every sample came with metadata listing a de-identified subject ID, COVID-19 status, age in years and sex. HLA class I and class II types, where available, came from metadata supplied by the sample provider rather than from assay-based typing. The investigation overall reported the following: Clinical and demographic metadata were provided uncurated, with the amount varying by source and participant.

TCRbeta CDR3 regions were amplified from genomic DNA by means of the immunoSEQ Assay, a bias-controlled multiplex PCR. From the authors' description of their analysis: Nucleated cell counts per sample were estimated from amplification of reference gene primers within the assay. Sequence reads were collapsed and filtered to measure the absolute abundance of every unique TCRbeta CDR3 rearrangement. Productive Simpson clonality was computed per sample as the square root of Simpson's diversity index over productive rearrangements. TCRdb re-hosts the immuneACCESS table, in-frame sequences only. Its copies lack some clones; in the studies checked, an unresolved V gene accounts for under half of them, and the cause for the rest is not known. V and J calls and clone size are copied from that table; D and trimming were computed from the DNA. Within this sample are tens of thousands of clones, with 89% of them counted one time only. Of the sample, about 4.9% is held by the ten largest clones.

The chain was built from TRBV6-5 and TRBJ2-3, and possibly TRBD1, on 7 matching bases. The TCR sequence derives from a man aged 60-69 years with COVID-19, enrolled during active disease. The material sequenced was peripheral blood. The CDR3 region: CASGYQGGSTDTQYF. The DNA sequence is given as TGTGCCAGCGGATATCAGGGGGGCAGCACAGATACGCAGTATTTT.